This paragraph reports one T cell receptor beta chain. Antigen unknown. This CDR3 region has 15 residues. Germline V CDR1 and CDR2: SNHLY, FYNNEI. The V end was cut by 3 bases, the J end by 1 base, with 13 bases between. The data belong to a study of cytomegalovirus exposure and HLA in healthy donors. General study findings and limits: Researchers catalogued approximately 160 TCR beta chains as cytomegalovirus-associated.

The assay was immunoSEQ multiplex PCR, and TCRdb's table has in-frame clones only and misses some. The table has 150,000 to 200,000 clones, approximately 86% seen once; the top ten hold more than 5.5%. Sequencing used PBMCs. The clonotype comes from a man younger than 45 in good health and CMV-seropositive. This chain joins TRBV2 and TRBJ2-7, with D possibly being TRBD1 or TRBD2 (5 bases each). CDR3 nucleotides: TGTGCCAGCAGTGAGAGGGGTTTGGTATCCTACGAGCAGTACTTC. Translation: CASSERGLVSYEQYF.